This TCR beta chain originates from a study of cytomegalovirus exposure and HLA in healthy donors. Study-level points and caveats: Many donors shared some public TCRs, even though most TCR sequences were rare.

As for this clone: Its antigen is currently unknown.

PCR amplification relied on 60 Vbeta primers (plus 13 Jbeta primers). TCRdb's table, derived via immunoSEQ multiplex PCR, lists solely in-frame clones and lacks some. The sample comprises 90,000 to 100,000 clones, roughly 76% of which are singletons, and 2% to 2.5% rests with the top ten. The CDR3 has 14 residues. Per the germline V gene, CDR1 is SNHLY and CDR2 is FYNNEI. V lost 7 bases, J lost 0 bases, and 6 bases stayed unmatched. The source is a man aged 45-65 years in good health and CMV-seronegative. The sample was PBMCs. The chain uses TRBV2 and TRBJ2-7; TRBD2 matches at 7 bases. CDR3 sequence (DNA): TGTGCCAGCAATCTGGCGGGAGTCTCCTACGAGCAGTACTTC. Protein product: CASNLAGVSYEQYF.